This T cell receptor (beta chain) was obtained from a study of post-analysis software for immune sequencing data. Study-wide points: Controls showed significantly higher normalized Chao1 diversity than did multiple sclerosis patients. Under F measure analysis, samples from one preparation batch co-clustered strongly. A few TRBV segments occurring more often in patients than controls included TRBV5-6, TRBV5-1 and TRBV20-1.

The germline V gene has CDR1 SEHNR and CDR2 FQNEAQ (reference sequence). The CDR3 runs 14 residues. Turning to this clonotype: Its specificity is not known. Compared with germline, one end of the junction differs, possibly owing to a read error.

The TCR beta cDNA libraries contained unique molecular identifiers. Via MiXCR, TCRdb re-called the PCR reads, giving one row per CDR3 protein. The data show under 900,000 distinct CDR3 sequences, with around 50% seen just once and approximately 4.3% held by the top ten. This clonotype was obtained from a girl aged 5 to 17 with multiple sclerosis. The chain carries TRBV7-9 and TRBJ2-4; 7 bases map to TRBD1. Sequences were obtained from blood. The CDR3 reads CASSLWTGRNIQYF. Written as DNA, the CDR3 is TGTGCCAGCAGCCTCTGGACAGGAAGGAACATTCAGTACTTT.